One sample yielded the 18 T cell receptor beta chains listed below, sequenced in a study of blood T cell repertoires in COVID-19. Measured with immunoSEQ multiplex PCR; TCRdb has only the in-frame clones, and not every one. The sample has about 250,000 clones, approximately 82% seen once. Sequencing was carried out using peripheral blood. The origin of the receptors is a man older than 75 with acute or convalescent COVID-19.

V is TRBV24-1 and J is TRBJ2-7; a possible D gene is TRBD2 (6 bases). The germline V and J ends were trimmed by 4 bases and 6 bases, with 12 bases remaining between them. The CDR3 runs 13 residues. Germline-derived CDR1 and CDR2 are KGHDR and SFDVKD. The chain's CDR3 is CATSESLRGEQYF. The CDR3 region has the DNA TGTGCCACCAGTGAGAGTTTGCGGGGCGAGCAGTACTTC.

The chain is built from TRBV6-5 and TRBJ2-7; 7 nucleotides line up with TRBD2. This CDR3 has 15 amino acids. V shed 2 bases, J shed 7 bases, and the junction held 11 bases outside the gene matches. Germline values: CDR1 MNHEY, CDR2 SVGAGI. CDR3 DNA: TGTGCCAGCAGTTACCCTCGAACTAGCGTGGGAGAGCAGTACTTC. This gives the protein CASSYPRTSVGEQYF.

Details on this clone: A read error may produce the germline difference seen at one junction end. CDR3 loop: CASTSSRWGPPHF. CDR3 in DNA: TGTGCCAGCACCTCATCTCGGTGGGGGCCACCGCACTTC. This chain joins TRBV2 and TRBJ2-5; tentatively, D is TRBD1 (6 bases). The CDR3 extends over 13 amino acids. CDR1 SNHLY and CDR2 FYNNEI come from the germline V gene.

The chain combines TRBV7-6 with TRBJ2-5; 12 bases agree with TRBD2. The germline CDR1 and CDR2 sequences are SGHVS and FNYEAQ. V gave up 5 bases and J gave up 2 bases; unmatched junction bases: 3. This CDR3 comprises 15 residues. In nucleotides, the CDR3 is TGTGCCAGCAGCCCGGGACTAGCGGGTCAAGAGACCCAGTACTTC. Translated: CASSPGLAGQETQYF.

The chain couples TRBV28 to TRBJ2-7, with D possibly TRBD2 on 5 matching bases. Trimming shortened V by 2 bases and J by 6 bases, and 14 bases separated the two germline ends. The CDR3 has 14 amino acids. Germline V lookup: CDR1 MDHEN, CDR2 SYDVKM. This CDR3 reads CASSLTRRGSEQYF. Written as DNA, the CDR3 is TGTGCCAGCAGTTTAACCCGTCGAGGGTCCGAGCAGTACTTC.

The rearrangement uses TRBV20-1 and TRBJ2-7; tentative D call: TRBD2 (6 bases). V was cut by 3 bases and J by 3 bases, with 15 bases left in between. Germline CDR1 and CDR2: DFQATT and SNEGSKA (reference sequence). The CDR3 loop spans 14 amino acids. The CDR3 sequence: CSASSLANYYEQYF. In DNA form, the CDR3 reads TGCAGTGCTAGTTCGCTAGCGAATTACTACGAGCAGTACTTC.

The chain employs TRBV7-9 and TRBJ1-2; D is perhaps TRBD1 (5 bases). Germline V gene lookup returns CDR1 SEHNR and CDR2 FQNEAQ (reference sequence). V gave up 2 bases and J gave up 4 bases, with 11 bases separating them. The length of the CDR3 is 14 residues. The CDR3: CASSLSGGVYGYTF. CDR3 sequence (DNA): TGTGCCAGCAGCTTAAGTGGGGGGGTCTATGGCTACACCTTC. Using reference TRBV7-9 and TRBJ1-2 for the parts outside the CDR3, the full variable domain is DTGVSQNPRHKITKRGQNVTFRCDPISEHNRLYWYRQTLGQGPEFLTYFQNEAQLEKSRLLSDRFSAERPKGSFSTLEIQRTEQGDSAMYLCASSLSGGVYGYTFGSGTRLTVV.

This chain links TRBV7-8 with TRBJ1-6; 7 positions agree with TRBD1. Germline V gene lookup returns CDR1 SGHVS and CDR2 FQNEAQ. This CDR3 is built from 16 residues. Unmatched junction bases numbered 7, after V lost 5 bases and J lost 3 bases. The CDR3 DNA follows: TGTGCCAGCAGCCCGTCGACAGGGATCTATAATTCACCCCTCCACTTT. Protein product: CASSPSTGIYNSPLHF.

V usage is TRBV5-1 and J usage is TRBJ2-7, with D possibly matching TRBD1 (5 bases). The germline gives CDR1 SGHRS, CDR2 YFSETQ. Trimming stripped 4 bases from V and 0 bases from J, with 11 bases between. This CDR3 contains 14 residues. This CDR3 is CASSAQVNSYEQYF. Here the CDR3 DNA reads TGCGCCAGCAGCGCACAGGTCAACTCCTACGAGCAGTACTTC.

This chain connects TRBV11-2 to TRBJ2-7; 10 positions match TRBD1. The CDR3 covers 15 residues. In germline, CDR1 is SGHAT, CDR2 FQNNGV. J was trimmed by 6 bases and V by 5 bases; bases with no gene match: 10. The CDR3 loop reads CASSAWTGGTGEQYF. The DNA of the CDR3 is TGTGCCAGCAGCGCCTGGACAGGGGGTACGGGCGAGCAGTACTTC.

The chain links TRBV5-1 to TRBJ1-2; TRBD1 matches at 7 bases. Looked up from germline, CDR1 is SGHRS and CDR2 is YFSETQ. The V gene end was trimmed by 3 bases and the J gene end by 8 bases; junction bases not matched to a gene: 13. The length of the CDR3 is 15 residues. For the CDR3, the DNA is TGCGCCAGCAGCTGGCAGGGCGACAGGGCAGAAGGCTACACCTTC. As protein: CASSWQGDRAEGYTF.

This clone is a singleton in its sample. V is TRBV24-1 and J is TRBJ1-2; 8 positions match TRBD1. Germline-derived CDR1 and CDR2 are KGHDR and SFDVKD. The CDR3 is 18 amino acids. The V and J ends lost 4 bases and 8 bases, in that order; junction bases with no gene match: 20. CDR3 coding DNA: TGTGCCACCAGTGACTTATCCCCAGGGGGCGCGGGAGTAGGCGGCTACACCTTC. Its protein product is CATSDLSPGGAGVGGYTF.

The chain joins TRBV9 to TRBJ2-1; 16 bases are shared with TRBD2. The ends lost 4 bases at V and 5 bases at J; junction bases unmatched: 12. Germline V CDR1 and CDR2: SGDLS, YYNGEE. The CDR3 is 19 residues long. In nucleotides, the CDR3 is TGTGCCAGCAGCCCCTCCGGGACTAGCGGGAGGGGAAGAGACAATGAGCAGTTCTTC. Encoded protein: CASSPSGTSGRGRDNEQFF.

The chain links TRBV24-1 to TRBJ1-5; no definite D call. The germline gives CDR1 KGHDR, CDR2 SFDVKD. This CDR3 spans 12 amino acids. V lost 4 bases, J lost 4 bases, and 4 bases lay in between. The CDR3 region is CATSDGNQPQHF. In DNA form, the CDR3 reads TGTGCCACCAGTGACGGGAATCAGCCCCAGCATTTT.

This clone turned up a few times. This sequence joins TRBV9 and TRBJ2-2, with TRBD1 identical over 8 bases. CDR1 is SGDLS, CDR2 YYNGEE, per germline. The V gene end was trimmed by 3 bases and the J gene end by 2 bases; junction bases not matched to a gene: 3. The CDR3 covers 15 residues. The CDR3 nucleotides are TGTGCCAGCAGCGGGGGACAGGAAAACACCGGGGAGCTGTTTTTT. This codes for CASSGGQENTGELFF.

The V call is TRBV28, the J call TRBJ1-3; D gene uncertain. The CDR3 has 14 residues. Germline CDR1 MDHEN, CDR2 SYDVKM. V was clipped by 3 bases and J by 6 bases, with 12 bases between them. Written as DNA, the CDR3 is TGTGCCAGCAGTTTTTCGGATAGACTAAACACCATATATTTT. Encoded protein: CASSFSDRLNTIYF.

This chain connects TRBV27 to TRBJ2-7, with 7 bases that match TRBD1. Germline V gene data show CDR1 as MNHEY and CDR2 as SMNVEV (reference sequence). The junction had 10 bases not matched to a gene; V was cut back by 5 bases and J by 3 bases. The CDR3 is made up of 15 amino acids. CDR3 in DNA: TGTGCCAGCAGTCAATCGGGATCAGGGGGCTACGAGCAGTACTTC. Translating it yields CASSQSGSGGYEQYF.

The chain employs TRBV7-3 and TRBJ2-2, with TRBD1 identical over 11 bases. V was clipped by 5 bases and J by 6 bases; unmatched bases: 8. Germline lookup yields CDR1 SGHTA and CDR2 FQGTGA. The CDR3 sequence is 16 residues long. CDR3 coding DNA: TGTGCCAGCAGCCCACGGACAGGGGGCGCCCCCGGGGAGCTGTTTTTT. Its translation: CASSPRTGGAPGELFF.